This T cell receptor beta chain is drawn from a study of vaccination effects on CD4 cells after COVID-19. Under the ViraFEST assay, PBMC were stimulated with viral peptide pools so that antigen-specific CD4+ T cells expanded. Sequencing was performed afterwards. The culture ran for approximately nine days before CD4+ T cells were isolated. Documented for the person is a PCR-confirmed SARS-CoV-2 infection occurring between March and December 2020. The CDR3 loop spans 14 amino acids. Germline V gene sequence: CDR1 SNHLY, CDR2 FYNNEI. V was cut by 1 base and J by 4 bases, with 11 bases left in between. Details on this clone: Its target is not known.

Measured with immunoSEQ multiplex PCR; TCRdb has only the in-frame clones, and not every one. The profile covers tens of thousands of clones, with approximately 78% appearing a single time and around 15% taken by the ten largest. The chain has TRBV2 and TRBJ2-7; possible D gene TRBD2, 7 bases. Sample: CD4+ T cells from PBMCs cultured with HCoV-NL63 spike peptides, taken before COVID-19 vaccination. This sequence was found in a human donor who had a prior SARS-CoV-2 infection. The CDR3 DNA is TGTGCCAGCAGTGAAGGCAGGGGAGGGTACGAGCAGTACTTC. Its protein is CASSEGRGGYEQYF.